The 32 T cell receptor beta chains below were found in one sample sequenced in a study of T cell responses to AZD1222 COVID-19 vaccine. TCRdb keeps only in-frame clones here, not all; method: immunoSEQ multiplex PCR. The sample includes about 86,000 clones, almost 80% of them seen just once. The sequencing here drew on peripheral blood, taken on day 0 of AZD1222 vaccination. Receptors originate from an adult in good health.

This clone has a single count. V usage is TRBV29-1 and J usage is TRBJ2-1, with 9 bases lining up with TRBD2. From germline, CDR1 is SQVTM and CDR2 ANQGSEA. The length of the CDR3 is 13 residues. J gave up 6 bases and V 6 bases, and 6 bases lay outside the gene matches. The CDR3: CSVGTSNVNEQFF. In nucleotides, the CDR3 is TGCAGCGTCGGGACTAGCAACGTCAATGAGCAGTTCTTC.

The chain recombines TRBV11-2 with TRBJ2-2; no firm D call. The ends were cut back, 3 bases at V and 2 bases at J, with 10 bases in the middle. Germline assignment: CDR1 SGHAT and CDR2 FQNNGV. There are 15 residues in the CDR3. CDR3 in amino acids: CASSFNAVNTGELFF. CDR3 DNA: TGTGCCAGCAGCTTCAATGCGGTAAACACCGGGGAGCTGTTTTTT.

This chain joins TRBV5-1 and TRBJ2-7; no firm D call. Trimming left V 0 bases short and J 3 bases short, with 13 bases between. The length of the CDR3 is 15 residues. The V gene's germline CDR1 is SGHRS and CDR2 YFSETQ. As DNA, the CDR3 is TGCGCCAGCAGCTTGGAAGGTGCGGCCTTCTACGAGCAGTACTTC. Translated, it gives CASSLEGAAFYEQYF.

Comments on this clone: Other DNA variants within this sample encode the same CDR3. The chain couples TRBV11-2 to TRBJ2-1; no firm D call. Trimming pared 1 base from V and 8 bases from J, leaving 9 bases between. The CDR3 spans 13 residues. Germline CDR1 SGHAT, CDR2 FQNNGV. The CDR3, as DNA: TGTGCCAGCAGCTTAGGGCGATGGGATGAGCAGTTCTTC. Protein product: CASSLGRWDEQFF.

This clone was observed once. The chain recombines TRBV9 with TRBJ2-2; 8 bases agree with TRBD2. Losses at the gene ends were 3 bases for V and 2 bases for J; bases not matched to a gene: 6. Germline CDR1 and CDR2: SGDLS and YYNGEE. This CDR3 comprises 16 residues. The CDR3 sequence: CASSAPGGFNTGELFF. The DNA for the CDR3 is TGTGCCAGCAGCGCCCCGGGGGGGTTTAACACCGGGGAGCTGTTTTTT. The full variable domain, completed using reference TRBV9 and TRBJ2-2, is DSGVTQTPKHLITATGQRVTLRCSPRSGDLSVYWYQQSLDQGLQFLIQYYNGEERAKGNILERFSAQQFPDLHSELNLSSLELGDSALYFCASSAPGGFNTGELFFGEGSRLTVL.

The CDR3: CASSRRRDTTSTDTQYF. In nucleotides, the CDR3 is TGTGCCAGCAGCAGACGCCGGGACACAACTAGCACAGATACGCAGTATTTT. The chain is built from TRBV7-9 and TRBJ2-3; weak D call: TRBD1 (6 bases). CDR3 length: 17 residues. CDR1 SEHNR and CDR2 FQNEAQ come from the germline V gene (reference sequence). V shed 5 bases and J shed 0 bases, with 18 bases lying between them.

The J gene is TRBJ2-7, the V gene TRBV28, with 7 nucleotides matching TRBD2. Losses at the gene ends were 5 bases for V and 2 bases for J; bases not matched to a gene: 9. CDR1 is MDHEN and CDR2 is SYDVKM in the germline V gene. CDR3 size: 15 residues. The CDR3 DNA is TGTGCCAGCAGTCCCTGGACTAGTCTTCCCTACGAGCAGTACTTC. It codes for CASSPWTSLPYEQYF.

This clone has a handful of counts. The rearrangement links TRBV15 to TRBJ2-1, with D tentatively TRBD2 (5 bases). CDR1 and CDR2 from the germline V gene are LNHNV and YYDKDF (reference sequence). The CDR3 contains 14 residues. Trimming removed 5 bases from V and 8 bases from J, with 16 bases in between. This CDR3 is CATSQTTGNYEQFF. As DNA, the CDR3 is TGTGCCACCAGCCAAACGACGGGGAACTATGAGCAGTTCTTC.

The rearrangement uses TRBV5-6 and TRBJ1-5; TRBD1 matches 7 bases. J gave up 2 bases and V 2 bases, and 7 bases lay outside the gene matches. Germline V gene data show CDR1 as SGHDT and CDR2 as YYEEEE. The CDR3 runs to 16 residues. The CDR3 sequence is CASSFGAGGGNQPQHF. DNA of the CDR3: TGTGCCAGCAGCTTTGGGGCAGGGGGTGGCAATCAGCCCCAGCATTTT.

The rearrangement uses TRBV21-1 and TRBJ1-2; the table's D call, TRBD1, was not checked against the DNA. TRBV21-1 is an annotated pseudogene. CDR3 size: 15 residues. The CDR3 region is CASSKKTVSYYGYTF. CDR3 sequence (DNA): TGTGCCAGCAGCAAAAAAACAGTATCCTACTATGGCTACACCTTC.

The rearrangement joins TRBV5-6 to TRBJ2-2; tentative D call: TRBD1 (7 bases). V was clipped by 4 bases and J by 5 bases, with 12 bases between them. The CDR3 sequence is 14 residues long. The germline gives CDR1 SGHDT, CDR2 YYEEEE. As DNA, the CDR3 is TGTGCCAGCAGCATGGCAGGGGGGACCGGGGAGCTGTTTTTT. This sequence encodes CASSMAGGTGELFF.

The chain carries TRBV7-9 and TRBJ2-5; D possibly matches TRBD1 or TRBD2 (5 bases each). The CDR3 length is 13 residues. Germline V gives CDR1 SEHNR, CDR2 FQNEAQ (reference sequence). V gave up 3 bases and J gave up 4 bases, with 9 bases separating them. CDR3 sequence: CASSFGGRETQYF. In DNA, the CDR3 is TGTGCCAGCAGCTTTGGGGGAAGAGAGACCCAGTACTTC. The complete variable domain, with remaining parts taken from reference TRBV7-9 and TRBJ2-5, reads DTGVSQNPRHKITKRGQNVTFRCDPISEHNRLYWYRQTLGQGPEFLTYFQNEAQLEKSRLLSDRFSAERPKGSFSTLEIQRTEQGDSAMYLCASSFGGRETQYFGPGTRLLVL.

The chain is built from TRBV27 and TRBJ2-3; TRBD2 matches 8 bases. CDR1 is MNHEY, CDR2 SMNVEV, per germline (reference sequence). V lost 1 base, J lost 13 bases, and 10 bases stayed unmatched. The CDR3 has 14 amino acids. In DNA form, the CDR3 reads TGTGCCAGCAGTTTATTTCGACCCGGGACTAGAAAGTATTTT. Its protein is CASSLFRPGTRKYF.

V gene TRBV12-5 combines with J gene TRBJ2-5; 10 nucleotides align to TRBD2. Germline assignment: CDR1 LGHNT and CDR2 FRNRAP. The CDR3 is 15 residues long. Germline trimming cut 1 base from V and 3 bases from J; bases unmatched to any gene: 2. The CDR3 sequence: CASGLGLAGEETQYF. The CDR3 bases are TGTGCTAGTGGTTTGGGTCTAGCGGGAGAAGAGACCCAGTACTTC.

The rearrangement links TRBV5-1 to TRBJ2-1; 11 nucleotides line up with TRBD2. V dropped 4 bases and J dropped 5; count of bases not matched to a gene: 20. The CDR3 has 20 amino acids. Looked up from germline, CDR1 is SGHRS and CDR2 is YFSETQ. CDR3 nucleotide sequence: TGCGCCAGCAGCCATAAGGGGAATAGCGGGAGGGCCGGCTACCACAATGAGCAGTTCTTC. It encodes CASSHKGNSGRAGYHNEQFF.

J is TRBJ1-1 and V is TRBV6-2 or TRBV6-3; no firm D call. Trimming pared 2 bases from V and 1 base from J, leaving 14 bases between. CDR1 MNHEY and CDR2 SVGEGT come from the germline V gene. This CDR3 region has 16 residues. The CDR3 DNA sequence: TGTGCCAGCAGTTACCCTTCCGGGCCTAGGAACACTGAAGCTTTCTTT. Protein: CASSYPSGPRNTEAFF.

The rearrangement joins TRBV5-1 to TRBJ2-2; TRBD2 aligns across 11 bases. V lost 1 base to trimming and J lost 6 bases; unmatched junction nucleotides: 2. This CDR3 has 15 residues. Germline assignment: CDR1 SGHRS and CDR2 YFSETQ. CDR3 sequence: CASSLMGLAAGELFF. The CDR3 region has the DNA TGCGCCAGCAGCTTGATGGGACTAGCGGCCGGGGAGCTGTTTTTT.

This clone showed up just once. The chain is built from TRBV5-1 and TRBJ2-4; D not resolved. CDR3 length equals 16 residues. The germline V and J ends were trimmed by 0 bases and 1 base, with 11 bases remaining between them. CDR1 is SGHRS and CDR2 is YFSETQ in the germline V gene. CDR3 nucleotide sequence: TGCGCCAGCAGCTTGGACCGGCCTGGGGCCAAAAACATTCAGTACTTC. Its translation is CASSLDRPGAKNIQYF. The entire variable domain, with the rest obtained from reference TRBV5-1 and TRBJ2-4, is as follows: KAGVTQTPRYLIKTRGQQVTLSCSPISGHRSVSWYQQTPGQGLQFLFEYFSETQRNKGNFPGRFSGRQFSNSRSEMNVSTLELGDSALYLCASSLDRPGAKNIQYFGAGTRLSVL.

This clone was counted between two and nine times. V is TRBV11-3 and J is TRBJ2-1, with 8 nucleotides matching TRBD2. This CDR3 comprises 14 residues. With V trimmed by 5 bases and J by 3 bases, 3 bases remained unmatched. The germline V gene has CDR1 SGHNT and CDR2 YENEEA. CDR3 in DNA: TGTGCCAGCAGCCCGGGGGGGGTCTACAATGAGCAGTTCTTC. This sequence encodes CASSPGGVYNEQFF. The variable domain in full, with the rest retrieved from reference TRBV11-3 and TRBJ2-1, is EAGVVQSPRYKIIEKKQPVAFWCNPISGHNTLYWYLQNLGQGPELLIRYENEEAVDDSQLPKDRFSAERLKGVDSTLKIQPAELGDSAVYLCASSPGGVYNEQFFGPGTRLTVL.

The chain uses TRBV6-5 and TRBJ2-3, with unresolved D. Trimming removed 0 bases at V and 2 bases at J, with 9 bases between. In germline, CDR1 is MNHEY, CDR2 SVGAGI. The length of the CDR3 is 15 residues. The CDR3 sequence: CASSYSQVFTDTQYF. The CDR3 DNA reads as TGTGCCAGCAGTTACTCCCAGGTCTTCACAGATACGCAGTATTTT.

As for this clone: One end of the junction does not line up with germline, which may come from a read error. The V call is TRBV7-8, the J call TRBJ2-1; no firm D call. The germline V gene has CDR1 SGHVS and CDR2 FQNEAQ. This CDR3 spans 13 amino acids. CDR3 bases: TGTGCCAGCAGCTTCGCGTCCTATAATGAGCAGTTCTTC. Encoded protein: CASSFASYNEQFF.

This clone showed up just a few times. The chain has TRBV28 and TRBJ1-3; the match to TRBD1 covers 8 bases. The CDR3 runs 20 residues. Germline V gives CDR1 MDHEN, CDR2 SYDVKM. J lost 0 bases, V lost 5 bases, and 18 bases had no gene match. The CDR3 region has the DNA TGTGCCAGCAGTCCTTACCCGGGACAGGAAAAACCCAACTCTGGAAACACCATATATTTT. This gives the protein CASSPYPGQEKPNSGNTIYF.

The J gene is TRBJ2-1, the V gene TRBV19; unclear D gene. The germline V and J ends were trimmed by 5 bases and 0 bases, with 14 bases remaining between them. The germline V gene has CDR1 LNHDA and CDR2 SQIVND (reference sequence). This CDR3 has 16 residues. The CDR3 protein is CASSRRHLSSYNEQFF. In DNA form, the CDR3 reads TGTGCCAGTAGTCGGAGACACCTGAGCTCCTACAATGAGCAGTTCTTC.

This clone was picked up one time. The genes are TRBV6-2 or TRBV6-3 and TRBJ1-2, with D perhaps TRBD1 (5 bases). The V gene's germline CDR1 is MNHEY and CDR2 SVGEGT. CDR3 length: 13 residues. With 2 bases removed from V and 3 bases from J, the gap between germline ends came to 7 bases. CDR3 sequence reads: CASSYEQDYGYTF. The CDR3 DNA reads TGTGCCAGCAGTTACGAACAGGACTATGGCTACACCTTC.

V gene TRBV15 combines with J gene TRBJ2-3; D not resolved. The germline V and J ends were trimmed by 0 bases and 3 bases, with 7 bases remaining between them. Germline-derived CDR1 and CDR2 are LNHNV and YYDKDF (reference sequence). The CDR3 has 14 amino acids. The chain's CDR3 is CATSRDLITDTQYF. The CDR3 region has the DNA TGTGCCACCAGCAGAGATCTCATAACAGATACGCAGTATTTT.

The chain couples TRBV5-5 to TRBJ2-3, with D tentatively TRBD2 (6 bases). Germline loops: CDR1 SGHKS, CDR2 YYEKEE (reference sequence). The CDR3 loop spans 15 amino acids. With 0 bases removed from V and 0 bases from J, the gap between germline ends came to 8 bases. The CDR3 sequence: CASSLAGASTDTQYF. The CDR3 bases are TGTGCCAGCAGCTTGGCGGGAGCTAGCACAGATACGCAGTATTTT.

The V call is TRBV3-1 (or the pseudogene TRBV3-2), the J call TRBJ1-2; tentative D call: TRBD1 (6 bases). This CDR3 comprises 16 residues. Germline V CDR1 and CDR2: LGHDT, YNNKEL (reference sequence). Trimming cost V 1 base and J 2 bases, with 14 bases left between them. The DNA of the CDR3 is TGTGCCAGCAGCCAAGGGCCCGGGGGACAAAACTATGGCTACACCTTC. Residues: CASSQGPGGQNYGYTF.

The chain links TRBV10-1 to TRBJ1-1, with a tentative D call TRBD1 (6 bases). Trimming removed 4 bases from V and 5 bases from J, with 14 bases in between. The CDR3 extends over 14 amino acids. The germline CDR1 and CDR2 sequences are WNHNN and SYGVQD (reference sequence). DNA of the CDR3: TGCGCCAGCAGTGGGGACACCTGGGGGACTGAAGCTTTCTTT. It yields the protein CASSGDTWGTEAFF.

This clone has a single count. CDR3 DNA: TGTGCCAGCAGCCCATCTTCCGTTAACACTGAAGCTTTCTTT. As protein: CASSPSSVNTEAFF. This sequence joins TRBV5-5 and TRBJ1-1; D unclear. This CDR3 is 14 amino acids long. Trimming removed 4 bases at V and 2 bases at J, with 12 bases between. The V gene's germline CDR1 is SGHKS and CDR2 YYEKEE (reference sequence).

The chain uses TRBV2 and TRBJ1-3; the D gene is possibly TRBD1 (5 bases). The CDR3 spans 16 residues. Trimming took off 4 bases at V and 4 bases at J, with 17 bases between the two ends. Germline CDR1 is SNHLY and CDR2 is FYNNEI. CDR3 DNA sequence: TGTGCCAGCAGTGCCCCCCTAGGCAGGGAAGGAAACACCATATATTTT. Translating gives CASSAPLGREGNTIYF.

The rearrangement joins TRBV27 to TRBJ2-3; D remains ambiguous. This CDR3 region has 13 residues. V was pared by 5 bases and J by 4 bases, with 10 bases between. Germline V gene data show CDR1 as MNHEY and CDR2 as SMNVEV (reference sequence). The CDR3 DNA reads TGTGCCAGCAGTCCTCAGGTGGCAGATACGCAGTATTTT. This codes for CASSPQVADTQYF.

The rearrangement uses TRBV12-3 or TRBV12-4 and TRBJ1-2, with unresolved D. V was shortened by 2 bases and J by 4 bases, with 5 bases between the two germline ends. The CDR3 spans 12 residues. CDR3 protein: CASSLRVYGYTF. Here the CDR3 DNA reads TGTGCCAGCAGTTTACGAGTCTATGGCTACACCTTC.